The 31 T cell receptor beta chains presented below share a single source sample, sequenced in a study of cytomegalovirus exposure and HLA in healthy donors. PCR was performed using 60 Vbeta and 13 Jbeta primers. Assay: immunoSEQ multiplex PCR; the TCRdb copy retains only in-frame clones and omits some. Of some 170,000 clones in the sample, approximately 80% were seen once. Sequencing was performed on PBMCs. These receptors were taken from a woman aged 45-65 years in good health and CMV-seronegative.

CDR3 sequence: CASSQPQWFYGYTF. The CDR3 DNA follows: TGCGCCAGCAGCCAGCCACAGTGGTTCTATGGCTACACCTTC. V usage is TRBV4-1 and J usage is TRBJ1-2; no clear D gene. The CDR3 contains 14 residues. V was clipped by 3 bases and J by 4 bases, with 12 bases between them. Germline-derived CDR1 and CDR2 are MGHRA and YSYEKL.

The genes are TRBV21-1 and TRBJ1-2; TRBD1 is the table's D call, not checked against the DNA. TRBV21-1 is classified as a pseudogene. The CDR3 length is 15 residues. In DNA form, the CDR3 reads TGTGCCAGCAGCCATCCCCCCGGGGACAAGGTCGGCTACACCTTC. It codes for CASSHPPGDKVGYTF.

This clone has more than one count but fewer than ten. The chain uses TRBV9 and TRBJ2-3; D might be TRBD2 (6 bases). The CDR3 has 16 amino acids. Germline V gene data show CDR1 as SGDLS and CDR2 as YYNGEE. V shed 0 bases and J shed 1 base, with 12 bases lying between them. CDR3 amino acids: CASSVAPASGTDTQYF. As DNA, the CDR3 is TGTGCCAGCAGCGTAGCCCCTGCTAGCGGCACAGATACGCAGTATTTT. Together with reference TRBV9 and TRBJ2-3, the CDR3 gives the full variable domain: DSGVTQTPKHLITATGQRVTLRCSPRSGDLSVYWYQQSLDQGLQFLIQYYNGEERAKGNILERFSAQQFPDLHSELNLSSLELGDSALYFCASSVAPASGTDTQYFGPGTRLTVL.

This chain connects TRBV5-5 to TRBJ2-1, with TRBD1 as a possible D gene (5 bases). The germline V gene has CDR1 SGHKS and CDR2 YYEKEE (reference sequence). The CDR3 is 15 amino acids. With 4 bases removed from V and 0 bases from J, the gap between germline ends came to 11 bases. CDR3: CASSKDISSYNEQFF. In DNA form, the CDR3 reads TGTGCCAGCAGCAAGGACATTAGCTCCTACAATGAGCAGTTCTTC. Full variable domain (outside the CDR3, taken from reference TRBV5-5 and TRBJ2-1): DAGVTQSPTHLIKTRGQQVTLRCSPISGHKSVSWYQQVLGQGPQFIFQYYEKEERGRGNFPDRFSARQFPNYSSELNVNALLLGDSALYLCASSKDISSYNEQFFGPGTRLTVL.

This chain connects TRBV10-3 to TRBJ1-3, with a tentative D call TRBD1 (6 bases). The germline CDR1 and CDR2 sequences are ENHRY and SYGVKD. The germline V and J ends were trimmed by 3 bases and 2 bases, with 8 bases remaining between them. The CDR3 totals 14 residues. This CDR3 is CAISEQGTGNTIYF. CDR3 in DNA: TGTGCCATCAGTGAACAGGGTACTGGAAACACCATATATTTT.

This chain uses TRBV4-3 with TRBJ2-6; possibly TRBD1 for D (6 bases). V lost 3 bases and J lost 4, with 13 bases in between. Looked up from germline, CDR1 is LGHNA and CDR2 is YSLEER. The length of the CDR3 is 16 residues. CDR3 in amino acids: CASSQEQGRGANVLTF. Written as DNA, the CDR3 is TGCGCCAGCAGCCAGGAACAGGGCAGGGGGGCCAACGTCCTGACTTTC.

In DNA form, the CDR3 reads TGTGCCAGCGGGGCTGATTACTCCTACGAGCAGTACTTC. It translates to CASGADYSYEQYF. The chain carries TRBV7-9 and TRBJ2-7; TRBD1 might be the D (5 bases). Germline values: CDR1 SEHNR, CDR2 FQNEAQ (reference sequence). Between the trimmed V and J ends, which lost 8 bases and 0 bases, there was a span of 11 bases. The CDR3 runs 13 residues.

The DNA for the CDR3 is TGTGCCAGCAGCCCATCGGGGGGCTCCTACAATGAGCAGTTCTTC. Its translation: CASSPSGGSYNEQFF. The J gene is TRBJ2-1, the V gene TRBV28; 7 bases fit TRBD2. Trimming removed 6 bases from V and 0 bases from J; junction bases left unmatched: 5. The CDR3 length is 15 residues. In germline, CDR1 is MDHEN, CDR2 SYDVKM.

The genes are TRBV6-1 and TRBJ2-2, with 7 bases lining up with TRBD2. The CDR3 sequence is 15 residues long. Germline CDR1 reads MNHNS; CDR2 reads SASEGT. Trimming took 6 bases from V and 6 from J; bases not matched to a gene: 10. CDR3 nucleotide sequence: TGTGCCAGCAGCCATGAGCGGGGTTTGTCCGGGGAGCTGTTTTTT. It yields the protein CASSHERGLSGELFF.

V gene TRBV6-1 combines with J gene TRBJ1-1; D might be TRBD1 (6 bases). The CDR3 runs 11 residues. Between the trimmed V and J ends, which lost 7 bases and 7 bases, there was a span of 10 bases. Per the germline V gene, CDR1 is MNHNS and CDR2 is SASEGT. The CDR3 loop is CASIFRGEAFF. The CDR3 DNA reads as TGTGCCAGCATCTTCAGGGGTGAAGCTTTCTTT.

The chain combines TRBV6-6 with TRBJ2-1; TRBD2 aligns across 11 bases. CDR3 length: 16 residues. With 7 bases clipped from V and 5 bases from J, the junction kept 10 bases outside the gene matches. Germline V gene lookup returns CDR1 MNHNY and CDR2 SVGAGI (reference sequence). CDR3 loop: CASNSGGLAGNNEQFF. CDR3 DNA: TGTGCCAGCAACTCCGGTGGACTAGCGGGCAACAATGAGCAGTTCTTC.

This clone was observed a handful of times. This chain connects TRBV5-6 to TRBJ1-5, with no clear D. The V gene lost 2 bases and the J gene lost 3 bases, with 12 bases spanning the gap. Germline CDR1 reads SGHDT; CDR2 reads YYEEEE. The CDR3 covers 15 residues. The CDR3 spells CASSFRTDYNQPQHF. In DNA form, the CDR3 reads TGTGCCAGCAGCTTTAGGACCGACTACAATCAGCCCCAGCATTTT.

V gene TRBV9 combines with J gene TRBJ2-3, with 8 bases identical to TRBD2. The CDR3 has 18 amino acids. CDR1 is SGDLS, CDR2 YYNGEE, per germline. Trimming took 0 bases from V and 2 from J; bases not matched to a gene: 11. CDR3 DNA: TGTGCCAGCAGCGTAGTGCCTAGCGGGCGTCTTTCCACAGATACGCAGTATTTT. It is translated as CASSVVPSGRLSTDTQYF.

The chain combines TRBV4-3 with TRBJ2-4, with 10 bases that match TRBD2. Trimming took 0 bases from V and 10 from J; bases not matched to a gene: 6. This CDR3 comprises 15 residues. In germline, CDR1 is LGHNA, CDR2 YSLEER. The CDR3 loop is CASSQEPSGGFIQYF. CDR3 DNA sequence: TGCGCCAGCAGCCAAGAGCCTAGCGGGGGATTTATTCAGTACTTC.

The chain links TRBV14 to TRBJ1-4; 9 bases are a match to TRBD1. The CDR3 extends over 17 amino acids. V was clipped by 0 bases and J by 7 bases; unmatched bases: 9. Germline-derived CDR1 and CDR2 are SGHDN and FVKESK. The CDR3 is CASSQDLVGTGTEKLFF. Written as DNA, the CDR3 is TGTGCCAGCAGCCAAGATTTGGTGGGGACAGGGACTGAAAAACTGTTTTTT.

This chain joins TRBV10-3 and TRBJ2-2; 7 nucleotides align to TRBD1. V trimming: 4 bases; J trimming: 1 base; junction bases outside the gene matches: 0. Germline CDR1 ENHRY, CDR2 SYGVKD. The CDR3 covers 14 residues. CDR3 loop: CAISGDRNTGELFF. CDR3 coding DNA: TGTGCCATCAGTGGGGACAGGAACACCGGGGAGCTGTTTTTT.

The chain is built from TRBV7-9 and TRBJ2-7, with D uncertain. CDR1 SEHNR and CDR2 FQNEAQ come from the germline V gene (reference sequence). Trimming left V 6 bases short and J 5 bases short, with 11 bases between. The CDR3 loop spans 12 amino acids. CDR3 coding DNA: TGTGCCAGCAGTCCAGATACGCACGAGCAGTACTTC. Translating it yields CASSPDTHEQYF. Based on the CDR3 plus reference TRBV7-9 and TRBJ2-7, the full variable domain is DTGVSQNPRHKITKRGQNVTFRCDPISEHNRLYWYRQTLGQGPEFLTYFQNEAQLEKSRLLSDRFSAERPKGSFSTLEIQRTEQGDSAMYLCASSPDTHEQYFGPGTRLTVT.

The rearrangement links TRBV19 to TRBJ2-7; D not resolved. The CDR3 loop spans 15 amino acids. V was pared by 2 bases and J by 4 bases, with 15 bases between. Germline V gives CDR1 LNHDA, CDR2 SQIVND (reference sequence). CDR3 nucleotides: TGTGCCAGTAGTATATCAGAAAACAGAATGTACGAGCAGTACTTC. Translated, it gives CASSISENRMYEQYF.

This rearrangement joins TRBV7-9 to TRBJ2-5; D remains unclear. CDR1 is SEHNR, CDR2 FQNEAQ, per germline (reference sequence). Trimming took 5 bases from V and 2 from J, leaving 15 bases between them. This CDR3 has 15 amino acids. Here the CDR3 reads CASSPSLVVQETQYF. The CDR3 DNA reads TGTGCCAGCAGCCCGTCTCTAGTTGTTCAAGAGACCCAGTACTTC. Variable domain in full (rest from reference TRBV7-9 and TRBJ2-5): DTGVSQNPRHKITKRGQNVTFRCDPISEHNRLYWYRQTLGQGPEFLTYFQNEAQLEKSRLLSDRFSAERPKGSFSTLEIQRTEQGDSAMYLCASSPSLVVQETQYFGPGTRLLVL.

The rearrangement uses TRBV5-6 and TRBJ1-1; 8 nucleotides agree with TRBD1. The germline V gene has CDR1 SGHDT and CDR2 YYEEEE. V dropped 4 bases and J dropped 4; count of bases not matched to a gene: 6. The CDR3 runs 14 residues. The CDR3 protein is CASSGGQGSTEAFF. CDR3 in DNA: TGTGCCAGCAGCGGAGGACAGGGTAGCACTGAAGCTTTCTTT. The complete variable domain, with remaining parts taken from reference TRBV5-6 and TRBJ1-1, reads DAGVTQSPTHLIKTRGQQVTLRCSPKSGHDTVSWYQQALGQGPQFIFQYYEEEERQRGNFPDRFSGHQFPNYSSELNVNALLLGDSALYLCASSGGQGSTEAFFGQGTRLTVV.

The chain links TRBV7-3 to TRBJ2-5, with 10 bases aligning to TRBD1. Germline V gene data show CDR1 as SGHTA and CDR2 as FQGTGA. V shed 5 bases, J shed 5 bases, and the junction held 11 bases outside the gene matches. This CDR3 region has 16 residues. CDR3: CASSVGDRGVWETQYF. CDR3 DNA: TGTGCCAGCAGCGTGGGGGACAGGGGAGTTTGGGAGACCCAGTACTTC.

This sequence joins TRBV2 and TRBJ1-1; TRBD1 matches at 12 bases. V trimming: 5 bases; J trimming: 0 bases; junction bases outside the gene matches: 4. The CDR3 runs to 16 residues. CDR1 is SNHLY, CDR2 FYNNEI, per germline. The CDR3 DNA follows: TGTGCCAGCAGTTGGGACAGGGGGCGTATGAACACTGAAGCTTTCTTT. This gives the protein CASSWDRGRMNTEAFF.

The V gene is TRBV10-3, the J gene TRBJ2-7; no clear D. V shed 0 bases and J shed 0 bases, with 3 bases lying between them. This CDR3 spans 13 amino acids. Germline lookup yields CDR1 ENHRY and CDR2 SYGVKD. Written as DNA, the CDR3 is TGTGCCATCAGTGAGTCCGGCTCCTACGAGCAGTACTTC. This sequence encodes CAISESGSYEQYF.

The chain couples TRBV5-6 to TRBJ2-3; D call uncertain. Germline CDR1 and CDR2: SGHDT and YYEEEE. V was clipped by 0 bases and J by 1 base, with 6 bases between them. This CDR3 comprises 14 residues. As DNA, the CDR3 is TGTGCCAGCAGCTTGGGTTTCGGCACAGATACGCAGTATTTT. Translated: CASSLGFGTDTQYF.

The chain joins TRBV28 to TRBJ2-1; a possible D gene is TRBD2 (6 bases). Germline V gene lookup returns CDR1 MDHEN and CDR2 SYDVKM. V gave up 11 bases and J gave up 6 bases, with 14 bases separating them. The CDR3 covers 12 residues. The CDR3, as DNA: TGTGCCGTCACACGGGGGAGCAATGAGCAGTTCTTC. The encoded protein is CAVTRGSNEQFF.

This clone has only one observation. CDR3 coding DNA: TGTGCTAGTAGGGGAGGGGAGACCCAGTACTTC. Translating gives CASRGGETQYF. The chain carries TRBV12-5 and TRBJ2-5, with TRBD2 matching over 7 bases. V trimming: 8 bases; J trimming: 5 bases; junction bases outside the gene matches: 2. The germline V gene has CDR1 LGHNT and CDR2 FRNRAP. The CDR3 has 11 residues. Together with reference TRBV12-5 and TRBJ2-5, the CDR3 gives the full variable domain: DARVTQTPRHKVTEMGQEVTMRCQPILGHNTVFWYRQTMMQGLELLAYFRNRAPLDDSGMPKDRFSAEMPDATLATLKIQPSEPRDSAVYFCASRGGETQYFGPGTRLLVL.

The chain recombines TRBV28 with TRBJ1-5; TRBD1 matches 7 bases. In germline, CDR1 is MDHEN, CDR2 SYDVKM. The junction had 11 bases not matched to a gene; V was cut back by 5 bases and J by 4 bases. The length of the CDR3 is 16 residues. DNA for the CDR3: TGTGCCAGCAGTGAATCAGGGGGTTCCTCGAATCAGCCCCAGCATTTT. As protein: CASSESGGSSNQPQHF.

The CDR3 region is CASSYVDRGNTDTQYF. The DNA for the CDR3 is TGTGCCAGCAGTTATGTGGACAGGGGAAACACAGATACGCAGTATTTT. The chain joins TRBV6-5 to TRBJ2-3, with 9 bases matching TRBD1. The CDR3 runs to 16 residues. Germline-derived CDR1 and CDR2 are MNHEY and SVGAGI. With 3 bases clipped from V and 2 bases from J, the junction kept 6 bases outside the gene matches.

The CDR3 sequence: CASSGQYSNQPQHF. CDR3 nucleotide sequence: TGTGCCAGCTCGGGACAGTATAGCAATCAGCCCCAGCATTTT. The chain couples TRBV19 to TRBJ1-5; 7 nucleotides align to TRBD1. Germline lookup yields CDR1 LNHDA and CDR2 SQIVND (reference sequence). The CDR3 runs 14 residues. V dropped 9 bases and J dropped 0; count of bases not matched to a gene: 5.

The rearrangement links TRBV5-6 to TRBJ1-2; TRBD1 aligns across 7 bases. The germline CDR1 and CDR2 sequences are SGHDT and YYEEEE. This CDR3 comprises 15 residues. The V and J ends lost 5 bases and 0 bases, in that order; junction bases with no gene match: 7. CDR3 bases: TGTGCCAGCAGACCGGGACAGATTACTAACTATGGCTACACCTTC. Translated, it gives CASRPGQITNYGYTF.

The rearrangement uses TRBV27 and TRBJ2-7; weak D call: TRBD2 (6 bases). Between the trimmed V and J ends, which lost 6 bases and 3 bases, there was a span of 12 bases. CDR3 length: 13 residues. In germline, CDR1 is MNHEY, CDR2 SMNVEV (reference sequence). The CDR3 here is CASRIGGDYEQYF. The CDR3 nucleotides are TGTGCCAGCAGAATCGGGGGAGACTACGAGCAGTACTTC.